This is a list of T cell receptor beta chains from one sample in a study of blood T cell repertoires in COVID-19. TCRdb's copy holds only in-frame clones and misses some; the assay was immunoSEQ multiplex PCR. The sample lists 270,000 or so clones, 88% seen once, with 1% to 1.5% in the top ten. The sample was PBMCs or T cells enriched from blood (not recorded which). These receptors were taken from a woman aged 40 to 50 with acute COVID-19. Each CDR3 is given with its conserved first and last residue. The D gene is left open where the match is weak. Not every row has a clone size; where given, it reads once, few, many or a size class.

TRBJ2-3	TRBD1	TRBV27	NA	CASSVRTGADTQYF	TGTGCCAGCAGCGTTAGGACAGGGGCAGATACGCAGTATTTT
TRBJ2-5	TRBD2	TRBV28	NA	CASSLSSGSLETQYF	TGTGCCAGCAGTTTGTCTAGCGGGAGTTTGGAGACCCAGTACTTC
TRBJ2-1	TRBD2	TRBV6-2/TRBV6-3	NA	CASSLALAGDGEQFF	TGTGCCAGCAGTTTGGCCCTAGCGGGAGACGGTGAGCAGTTCTTC
TRBJ1-2	NA	TRBV5-1	NA	CASSSAAPARYGYTF	TGCGCCAGCAGCTCCGCGGCTCCTGCTCGTTATGGCTACACCTTC
TRBJ2-3	NA	TRBV4-3	NA	CASSQEPPRGSGSTDTQYF	TGCGCCAGCAGCCAAGAACCGCCGAGAGGGAGCGGTAGCACAGATACGCAGTATTTT
TRBJ1-2	TRBD1	TRBV6-2/TRBV6-3	NA	CASSYLDRVSAYTF	TGTGCCAGCAGTTACCTGGACAGGGTGTCAGCCTACACCTTC
TRBJ2-5	TRBD2	TRBV28	NA	CASKPSGRAGETQYF	TGTGCCAGCAAGCCCAGCGGGAGGGCCGGTGAGACCCAGTACTTC
TRBJ1-2	NA	TRBV28	NA	CASSVMGGIVGGYTF	TGTGCCAGCAGCGTAATGGGAGGGATTGTCGGTGGCTACACCTTC
TRBJ2-7	TRBD2	TRBV28	once	CASSLGLAAYEQYF	TGTGCCAGCAGCCTTGGACTAGCGGCATACGAGCAGTACTTC
TRBJ2-3	TRBD1	TRBV30	NA	CAWSSEQGDTQYF	TGTGCCTGGAGCTCCGAACAGGGGGATACGCAGTATTTT
TRBJ1-2	TRBD1	TRBV5-4	NA	CASSLETGPYGYGYTF	TGTGCCAGCAGCTTAGAGACAGGGCCCTACGGCTATGGCTACACCTTC
TRBJ1-6	NA	TRBV3-1/TRBV3-2	NA	CASSPDSNSPLHF	TGTGCCAGCAGCCCGGACAGTAATTCACCCCTCCACTTT
TRBJ2-4	NA	TRBV11-1	NA	CASSLNSGLAKNIQYF	TGTGCCAGCAGCTTAAATAGCGGTCTAGCCAAAAACATTCAGTACTTC
TRBJ1-5	NA	TRBV3-1/TRBV3-2	few	CASSRTLDQPQHF	TGTGCCAGCAGCCGCACTTTGGATCAGCCCCAGCATTTT
TRBJ2-3	NA	TRBV4-1	NA	CASRVDSNTDTQYF	TGCGCCAGCAGGGTGGACTCCAACACAGATACGCAGTATTTT
TRBJ1-2	NA	TRBV7-9	NA	CASSDALRAYGYTF	TGTGCCAGCAGCGACGCTTTGAGGGCCTATGGCTACACCTTC
TRBJ2-1	TRBD2	TRBV5-4	NA	CASGPILAGNNEQFF	TGTGCCAGCGGCCCCATATTAGCGGGAAACAATGAGCAGTTCTTC
TRBJ1-2	NA	TRBV13	NA	CASSSRDMGRSGYTF	TGTGCCAGCAGCTCCCGGGACATGGGAAGATCTGGCTACACCTTC
TRBJ1-5	NA	TRBV12-3/TRBV12-4	NA	CASSSNSNQPQHF	TGTGCCAGCAGTTCTAATAGCAATCAGCCCCAGCATTTT
TRBJ1-1	NA	TRBV18	NA	CASSPSGAGTEAFF	TGTGCCAGCTCACCATCGGGAGCGGGGACTGAAGCTTTCTTT
TRBJ1-5	NA	TRBV28	NA	CASRPTGRGGNSNQPQHF	TGTGCCAGCAGACCAACAGGGAGGGGTGGTAATAGCAATCAGCCCCAGCATTTT
TRBJ1-4	NA	TRBV7-9	NA	CASSPQAGRRGDEKLFF	TGTGCCAGCAGCCCACAGGCAGGGCGACGGGGGGATGAAAAACTGTTTTTT
TRBJ2-7	NA	TRBV28	NA	CASSFGGTYEQYF	TGTGCCAGCAGTTTCGGCGGAACCTACGAGCAGTACTTC
TRBJ2-3	NA	TRBV7-7	NA	CASSLGWASEGPTADTQYF	TGTGCTAGCAGCTTAGGATGGGCGTCGGAGGGTCCGACGGCAGATACGCAGTATTTT
TRBJ1-3	NA	TRBV7-2	once	CASSLIGGGFSGNTIYF	TGTGCCAGCAGCTTAATTGGAGGAGGCTTCTCTGGAAACACCATATATTTT
TRBJ2-1	TRBD1	TRBV27	NA	CASSTATGDYVDEQFF	TGTGCCAGCAGTACTGCGACAGGGGATTATGTTGATGAGCAGTTCTTC
TRBJ2-5	NA	TRBV7-8	NA	CASSSAAGETQYF	TGTGCCAGCAGCTCTGCCGCCGGGGAGACCCAGTACTTC
TRBJ2-1	NA	TRBV30	NA	CAWSYSEFGEQFF	TGTGCCTGGAGTTATTCGGAGTTTGGTGAGCAGTTCTTC
TRBJ1-2	TRBD1	TRBV28	NA	CASSLGTGSNYGYTF	TGTGCCAGCAGTTTAGGGACAGGGTCTAACTATGGCTACACCTTC
TRBJ1-5	NA	TRBV24-1	NA	CATSESRVTNQPQHF	TGTGCCACCAGTGAAAGCCGGGTTACCAATCAGCCCCAGCATTTT
TRBJ2-2	NA	TRBV19	once	CASSPTTVNTGELFF	TGTGCCAGTAGCCCGACGACTGTGAACACCGGGGAGCTGTTTTTT
TRBJ2-7	TRBD1	TRBV18	NA	CASSGTGGTEQYF	TGTGCCAGCTCCGGGACAGGGGGGACCGAGCAGTACTTC
TRBJ1-2	NA	TRBV12-3/TRBV12-4	NA	CASSPLRDITF	TGTGCCAGCAGTCCACTAAGGGACATCACCTTC
TRBJ1-5	TRBD1	TRBV6-2/TRBV6-3	NA	CASSYRTGDVNQPQHF	TGTGCCAGCAGTTACCGGACAGGGGACGTCAATCAGCCCCAGCATTTT
TRBJ1-1	NA	TRBV11-3	NA	CASSLGGSRNTEAFF	TGTGCCAGCAGCTTAGGAGGATCCAGGAACACTGAAGCTTTCTTT
TRBJ1-6	TRBD1	TRBV28	NA	CASSPPSTGLTRSPLHF	TGTGCCAGCAGTCCTCCGTCGACAGGGCTTACCCGTTCACCCCTCCACTTT
TRBJ1-5	TRBD1	TRBV10-1	NA	CASSPGTGFTQPQHF	TGCGCCAGCAGCCCCGGGACAGGGTTTACTCAGCCCCAGCATTTT
TRBJ2-5	TRBD2	TRBV27	NA	CASSSPSDGGETQYF	TGTGCCAGCAGTTCGCCCTCGGACGGGGGGGAGACCCAGTACTTC
TRBJ2-7	TRBD2	TRBV7-8	few	CASSPDRLAGPHEQYF	TGTGCCAGCAGCCCCGACCGACTAGCGGGTCCCCACGAGCAGTACTTC
TRBJ1-6	NA	TRBV7-2	NA	CASSLGLGDNSPLHF	TGTGCCAGCAGCTTAGGCCTCGGAGATAATTCACCCCTCCACTTT
TRBJ1-1	NA	TRBV29-1	NA	CSAAEGGFGTEAFF	TGCAGCGCCGCCGAGGGAGGATTCGGGACTGAAGCTTTCTTT
TRBJ2-2	TRBD2	TRBV6-5	NA	CASNRREFGTGELFF	TGTGCCAGCAATCGGCGGGAGTTCGGTACCGGGGAGCTGTTTTTT
TRBJ2-1	TRBD2	TRBV6-5	NA	CASRQLAGEHNEQFF	TGTGCCAGCAGACAACTAGCGGGAGAACACAATGAGCAGTTCTTC
TRBJ1-4	TRBD1	TRBV28	NA	CASSTPGGQNEKLFF	TGTGCCAGCAGTACCCCAGGGGGGCAGAATGAAAAACTGTTTTTT
TRBJ1-4	TRBD1	TRBV5-1	NA	CASSPDRATNEKLFF	TGCGCCAGCAGCCCCGACAGGGCAACTAATGAAAAACTGTTTTTT
TRBJ1-2	NA	TRBV29-1	NA	CSVDYPTIDYTF	TGCAGCGTTGACTACCCCACTATCGACTACACCTTC
TRBJ1-3	TRBD1	TRBV10-3	few	CAIRDTGGGGNTIYF	TGTGCCATCAGGGATACAGGGGGCGGTGGAAACACCATATATTTT
TRBJ1-4	NA	TRBV6-1	NA	CASSEGGAGNEKLFF	TGTGCCAGCAGTGAAGGTGGGGCCGGTAATGAAAAACTGTTTTTT
TRBJ1-5	TRBD1	TRBV7-9	once	CASSTATGGNQPQHF	TGTGCCAGCAGCACCGCGACAGGGGGAAATCAGCCCCAGCATTTT
TRBJ1-1	NA	TRBV6-5	NA	CASSWSVYGGTEAFF	TGTGCCAGCAGTTGGAGTGTGTACGGGGGCACTGAAGCTTTCTTT
TRBJ2-1	TRBD1	TRBV3-1/TRBV3-2	once	CASSGRDRWGTWGDEQFF	TGTGCCAGCAGCGGCCGGGACAGGTGGGGAACTTGGGGCGATGAGCAGTTCTTC
TRBJ1-5	NA	TRBV7-9	NA	CASSPQGSSNQPQHF	TGTGCCAGCAGCCCGCAGGGGTCTAGCAATCAGCCCCAGCATTTT
TRBJ2-5	TRBD1	TRBV30	NA	CAWNRDRIGEIQYF	TGTGCCTGGAATCGGGACAGGATAGGAGAGATCCAGTACTTC
TRBJ2-4	NA	TRBV7-9	NA	CASSLASLRLMNIQYF	TGTGCCAGCAGCTTAGCTAGTCTGAGACTGATGAACATTCAGTACTTC
TRBJ2-3	TRBD2	TRBV2	NA	CASSELAGVGDTQYF	TGTGCCAGCAGTGAATTGGCGGGAGTGGGAGATACGCAGTATTTT
TRBJ1-1	NA	TRBV7-3	NA	CASSQQGSNTEAFF	TGTGCCAGCAGTCAACAGGGTTCGAACACTGAAGCTTTCTTT
TRBJ2-5	TRBD2	TRBV4-1	NA	CASSQGGGTSGRDYQETQYF	TGCGCCAGCAGCCAAGGAGGAGGGACTAGCGGGAGAGACTACCAAGAGACCCAGTACTTC